Here is one TCR beta chain with its context. This clonotype was picked up one time. Its antigen is still unknown. Germline is not matched at one junction end, which may reflect a read error. To demonstrate the VDJtools post-analysis software, TCR beta repertoires were profiled from the peripheral blood of over ten young patients with multiple sclerosis. The patients with multiple sclerosis were children and adolescents between about 6 and 17 years of age. Library construction relied on PCR. Sequenced using an Illumina HiSeq 2500. Unique molecular identifiers were incorporated into TCR beta cDNA libraries to reduce PCR and sequencing biases. Per 1 to 10 million input T cells, some 500,000 cDNA molecules were obtained, such that each molecule approximated one T cell. The patient libraries were prepared and sequenced with the same protocol used for the earlier healthy control dataset. Within a given batch, samples were prepared together, multiplexed and sequenced on the same HiSeq lane. The original pipeline was this. MIGEC was used to process the raw barcoded reads, and molecular identifier groups with only a single read were discarded before consensus assembly and CDR3 extraction. VDJtools was used for post-analysis of the clonotype tables, with diversity normalized by down-sampling every dataset to the smallest sample size. To correct batch-related cross-sample contamination, repertoire overlap clustering matched CDR3 amino acid sequences but not nucleotide sequences. TCRdb trimmed the raw reads at Q25, called clones with MiXCR and kept productive beta chains. Rows are combined by CDR3 protein, so each entry shows the most common genes and DNA. The authors' filters were not applied to this entry. The table for this sample lists approximately 660,000 distinct CDR3 sequences; approximately 59% of them were counted only once. Roughly 10% of the sample rests with the top ten.

The sample originates from a study of post-analysis software for immune sequencing data (dated by TCRdb to 2014 to 2015). Context from the whole study: Disease courses on record covered relapsing-remitting, secondary progressive and progressive-relapsing multiple sclerosis, though some patients had no subtype annotation. The multiple sclerosis patient repertoires were compared with about a dozen previously published healthy control repertoires from donors aged 6 to 25 years. A subset of samples was prepared in parallel using single-end sample barcoding, then pooled and co-amplified after Illumina adapter ligation.

From cysteine to phenylalanine, the CDR3 is 13 amino acids long. The entry retains the CDR3 DNA only, 39 bases that are in frame from base 1. The germline V gene sets CDR1 to ENHRY and CDR2 to SYGVKD. The full study reports these points: When samples were clustered directly using the F measure, samples prepared in the same batch co-clustered strongly, which prompted a batch-effect correction. Significantly lower normalized Chao1 diversity was found in multiple sclerosis patients than in controls, suggesting substantial peripheral T-cell clonal expansion. The control group was slightly older than the multiple sclerosis patient group. A handful of TRBV segments, including TRBV5-6, TRBV5-1 and TRBV20-1, were significantly more frequent in patients than controls.

The TCR was taken from a girl between 2 and 10 years old with multiple sclerosis. The sample comprised blood. The rearrangement combines TRBV10-3 with TRBJ2-1; the D gene is unclear. In nucleotides, the sequence is TGTGCCATCGACGGTCCCTCCAACAATGAGCAGTTCTTC. Translated, this is CAIDGPSNNEQFF.